These T cell receptor beta chains were read from a single sample in a study of T cell changes during pregnancy in multiple sclerosis. The assay was immunoSEQ multiplex PCR, and TCRdb's table has in-frame clones only and misses some. The repertoire holds about 100,000 clones, 92% seen once, with less than 2.5% in the top ten. Material: peripheral blood, obtained after pregnancy. Receptors originate from a female donor with multiple sclerosis, enrolled in a pregnancy study. Both conserved end residues are part of each CDR3. The order of the fields is D gene, J gene, V gene, clone size, CDR3 DNA, CDR3 protein. A D gene is named only where the DNA matches it firmly. Rows give clone size only sometimes, using once, few, many, or a class for an expanded clone.

D: TRBD1
J: TRBJ2-2
V: TRBV7-9
size: .
DNA: TGTGCCAGCAGCCGGGACAGAAACACCGGGGAGCTGTTTTTT
CDR3: CASSRDRNTGELFF

D: .
J: TRBJ1-4
V: TRBV29-1
size: .
DNA: TGCAGCGTTAGGGGGATGGGGAATGAAAAACTGTTTTTT
CDR3: CSVRGMGNEKLFF

D: .
J: TRBJ1-5
V: TRBV5-6
size: .
DNA: TGTGCCAGCAGCTTGGAGGGGTATAGCAATCAGCCCCAGCATTTT
CDR3: CASSLEGYSNQPQHF

D: TRBD2
J: TRBJ2-1
V: TRBV7-3
size: once
DNA: TGTGCCAGCAGCATAGCGGGGGATTACGAGCAGTTCTTC
CDR3: CASSIAGDYEQFF

D: TRBD1
J: TRBJ2-7
V: TRBV29-1
size: .
DNA: TGCAGCGCCACGACCGGGACAGGGGCCAATGAGCAGTACTTC
CDR3: CSATTGTGANEQYF

D: TRBD2
J: TRBJ2-7
V: TRBV7-2
size: .
DNA: TGTGCCACCCGGCGGGGGGCCGGGTACGAGCAGTACTTC
CDR3: CATRRGAGYEQYF

D: TRBD1
J: TRBJ1-1
V: TRBV19
size: .
DNA: TGTGCCAGTATCTCAACTACAGGGGGCACTGAAGCTTTCTTT
CDR3: CASISTTGGTEAFF

D: TRBD1
J: TRBJ1-1
V: TRBV6-6
size: .
DNA: TGTGCCAGCAGGGACAGGGCTGAAGCTTTCTTT
CDR3: CASRDRAEAFF

D: TRBD2
J: TRBJ2-1
V: TRBV7-9
size: once
DNA: TGTGCCAGCAGCGAGCGGGAGGGCCTGTATGAGCAGTTCTTC
CDR3: CASSEREGLYEQFF

D: TRBD2
J: TRBJ2-1
V: TRBV28
size: .
DNA: TGTGCCAGCAGTTTAACTAGCGGGATAAGGGGTTCTGACTATGAGCAGTTCTTC
CDR3: CASSLTSGIRGSDYEQFF

D: TRBD2
J: TRBJ2-7
V: TRBV7-2
size: .
DNA: TGTGCCAGCAGCTCCCCTGTTTGGCGGGGGGCCTACGAGCAGTACTTC
CDR3: CASSSPVWRGAYEQYF

D: .
J: TRBJ2-7
V: TRBV27
size: .
DNA: TGTGCCAGCAGCATTGACAGATCCTACGAGCAGTACTTC
CDR3: CASSIDRSYEQYF

D: TRBD1
J: TRBJ2-7
V: TRBV6-5
size: once
DNA: TGTGCCAGCAGTTACTCGACAGGGGAGGTATCCTACGAGCAGTACTTC
CDR3: CASSYSTGEVSYEQYF

D: TRBD1
J: TRBJ1-4
V: TRBV5-4
size: .
DNA: TGTGCCAGCAGCGACTTTCAGGGGGCTGCGGATGAAAAACTGTTTTTT
CDR3: CASSDFQGAADEKLFF

D: TRBD1
J: TRBJ2-6
V: TRBV9
size: .
DNA: TGTGCCAGCAGCCCGGCGACAGGGGTAGCTGGGGCCAACGTCCTGACTTTC
CDR3: CASSPATGVAGANVLTF

D: .
J: TRBJ2-3
V: TRBV9
size: .
DNA: TGTGCCAGCAGCGTAGCTTCCATGGGAGGCGGCGGGATATCGCAGTATTTT
CDR3: CASSVASMGGGGISQYF

D: TRBD1
J: TRBJ2-7
V: TRBV30
size: .
DNA: TGTGCCTTCACCAGGGGGACCTACGAGCAGTACTTC
CDR3: CAFTRGTYEQYF

D: TRBD2
J: TRBJ2-1
V: TRBV7-9
size: once
DNA: TGTGCCAGCAGCCTGCCGACTAGCGGCTCCTACAATGAGCAGTTCTTC
CDR3: CASSLPTSGSYNEQFF

D: .
J: TRBJ1-5
V: TRBV15
size: .
DNA: TGTGCCACCAGCAGAAAGGGGAATCAGCCCCAGCATTTT
CDR3: CATSRKGNQPQHF

D: .
J: TRBJ1-6
V: TRBV11-3
size: .
DNA: TGTGCCAGCAGCTTAAACAGGGTTTCACCCCTCCACTTT
CDR3: CASSLNRVSPLHF

D: TRBD2
J: TRBJ2-1
V: TRBV28
size: .
DNA: TGTGCCGCGAACAAACTAGCGTCCGGTCTCTACAATGAGCAGTTCTTC
CDR3: CAANKLASGLYNEQFF

D: .
J: TRBJ2-6
V: TRBV5-4
size: .
DNA: TGTGCCAGCAGCTTGGACTTCATCGGTTCTGGGGCCAACGTCCTGACTTTC
CDR3: CASSLDFIGSGANVLTF

D: TRBD2
J: TRBJ2-1
V: TRBV9
size: .
DNA: TGTGCCAGCAGCGCCGGACTAGCGGGGTGGAATGAGCAGTTCTTC
CDR3: CASSAGLAGWNEQFF

D: .
J: TRBJ1-1
V: TRBV6-1
size: once
DNA: TGTGCCAGCAAGAACAGTGGATTGTTCACTGAAGCTTTCTTT
CDR3: CASKNSGLFTEAFF

D: TRBD1
J: TRBJ1-4
V: TRBV4-1
size: .
DNA: TGCGCCAGCAGCCAAGTATTCGGGACAGGCTTCCTGTTAAATGAAAAACTGTTTTTT
CDR3: CASSQVFGTGFLLNEKLFF

D: .
J: TRBJ2-5
V: TRBV2
size: .
DNA: TGTGCCAGCAGGTACAGGAGTCAAGAGACCCAGTACTTC
CDR3: CASRYRSQETQYF

D: TRBD1
J: TRBJ2-4
V: TRBV11-3
size: .
DNA: TGTGCCAGCAGCCCATCGACAGGGCGAGGGAGAGCCAAAAACATTCAGTACTTC
CDR3: CASSPSTGRGRAKNIQYF

D: .
J: TRBJ1-1
V: TRBV2
size: .
DNA: TGTGCCAGCAGCGGACAAACGAACACTGAAGCTTTCTTT
CDR3: CASSGQTNTEAFF

D: .
J: TRBJ1-1
V: TRBV18
size: .
DNA: TGTGCCAGCTCACTAAATGGCCTCAACACTGAAGCTTTCTTT
CDR3: CASSLNGLNTEAFF

D: TRBD1
J: TRBJ1-2
V: TRBV19
size: .
DNA: TGTGCCAGTAGTATGGACAGGGATTCATATGGCTACACCTTC
CDR3: CASSMDRDSYGYTF

D: TRBD1
J: TRBJ2-3
V: TRBV5-6
size: .
DNA: TGTGCCAGCAGCCTCCTCCGGGGACAGGGCCGCATAACAGATACGCAGTATTTT
CDR3: CASSLLRGQGRITDTQYF

D: TRBD2
J: TRBJ2-1
V: TRBV6-4
size: .
DNA: TGTGCCAGCAGTAGGACTAGCGGGAGTCCTCCGGATGAGCAGTTCTTC
CDR3: CASSRTSGSPPDEQFF

D: .
J: TRBJ2-1
V: TRBV5-1
size: .
DNA: TGCGCCAGCAGCATTTCACGGGAGCAGTTCTTC
CDR3: CASSISREQFF

D: .
J: TRBJ1-1
V: TRBV19
size: .
DNA: TGTGCCAGTAGTATCCTGGCGGGGGCACAAATGAACACTGAAGCTTTCTTT
CDR3: CASSILAGAQMNTEAFF

D: .
J: TRBJ1-3
V: TRBV5-1
size: once
DNA: TGCGCCAGCAGCTTGGCCGGGGTACACACCATATATTTT
CDR3: CASSLAGVHTIYF

D: .
J: TRBJ1-1
V: TRBV11-2
size: .
DNA: TGTGCCAGCAGCTTTATATCGGGTGAAGCTTTCTTT
CDR3: CASSFISGEAFF

D: TRBD1
J: TRBJ1-1
V: TRBV9
size: few
DNA: TGTGCCAGCAGCCCGACTGCAGGGGGCAAGTACACTGAAGCTTTCTTT
CDR3: CASSPTAGGKYTEAFF

D: TRBD2
J: TRBJ2-7
V: TRBV9
size: .
DNA: TGTGCCAGCAGCGTGGCTAGCGGGAGTTACGAGCAGTACTTC
CDR3: CASSVASGSYEQYF

D: TRBD1
J: TRBJ2-6
V: TRBV4-2
size: .
DNA: TGTGCCAGCAGCCAACGCCCCCCTACCCCCGGGACAGGAGACTCTGGGGCCAACGTCCTGACTTTC
CDR3: CASSQRPPTPGTGDSGANVLTF

D: .
J: TRBJ1-2
V: TRBV30
size: .
DNA: TGTGCCTGGACCGGGACAAATGGATATGGCTACACCTTC
CDR3: CAWTGTNGYGYTF

D: TRBD2
J: TRBJ2-3
V: TRBV15
size: few
DNA: TGTGCCACCAGCAGAGGACTAGCGGGAGGGCCTAACACAGATACGCAGTATTTT
CDR3: CATSRGLAGGPNTDTQYF

D: TRBD1
J: TRBJ1-3
V: TRBV12-5
size: .
DNA: TGTGCTAGTGGCCGCCCCAGGGGGCCTGAGTGGAACACCATATATTTT
CDR3: CASGRPRGPEWNTIYF

D: .
J: TRBJ1-1
V: TRBV2
size: .
DNA: TGTGCCAGCAGGTTCGACACTGAAGCTTTCTTT
CDR3: CASRFDTEAFF

D: .
J: TRBJ2-1
V: TRBV19
size: .
DNA: TGTGCCAGTAGTAGGCGGGGTGAGCAGTTCTTC
CDR3: CASSRRGEQFF

D: TRBD1
J: TRBJ1-2
V: TRBV7-9
size: .
DNA: TGTGCCAGCAGCTTAGCGACAGGGGTCCCTTATGGCTACACCTTC
CDR3: CASSLATGVPYGYTF

D: TRBD1
J: TRBJ2-7
V: TRBV7-3
size: .
DNA: TGTGCCAGCAGCTCGACAGGGGGTACCTCCGAGCAGTACTTC
CDR3: CASSSTGGTSEQYF

D: TRBD1
J: TRBJ1-2
V: TRBV19
size: .
DNA: TGTGCCAGTAGTGCTACGGGGACAGCAACCTTACTAGGCTACACCTTC
CDR3: CASSATGTATLLGYTF

D: .
J: TRBJ2-1
V: TRBV6-5
size: .
DNA: TGTGCCAGCGCGGCGCGTCATGAGCAGTTCTTC
CDR3: CASAARHEQFF

D: .
J: TRBJ1-2
V: TRBV2
size: .
DNA: TGTGCCAGCAGTGAGGGACAAGGCCTCTCTGGCTACACCTTC
CDR3: CASSEGQGLSGYTF

D: TRBD2
J: TRBJ2-1
V: TRBV11-2
size: .
DNA: TGTGCCAGCACCGGACTAGCGGGGGGTTTTGAGCAGTTCTTC
CDR3: CASTGLAGGFEQFF

D: .
J: TRBJ1-2
V: TRBV7-3
size: .
DNA: TGTGCCAGCAGCCCCGAGGCGGCGCTAGACTATGGCTACACCTTC
CDR3: CASSPEAALDYGYTF

D: TRBD2
J: TRBJ2-1
V: TRBV9
size: once
DNA: TGTGCCAGCAGCATCCGACTAGCGGGAGATCTGTTCTTC
CDR3: CASSIRLAGDLFF

D: TRBD2
J: TRBJ2-2
V: TRBV5-1
size: .
DNA: TGCGCCAGCAGCCAGGGACTAGCGGGGGGCCCCGTCAGCACCGGGGAGCTGTTTTTT
CDR3: CASSQGLAGGPVSTGELFF